At least ten counts were recorded for the clone carrying this T cell receptor beta chain. The data stem from a study of Graves' ophthalmopathy and Graves' hyperthyroidism. CDR3 regions of TCR beta were amplified from RNA transcripts. The first round was an RT-PCR with HTBI primers, and the second round was a multiplex PCR. MiXCR, run by TCRdb on the multiplex PCR reads, gives a single entry per CDR3 protein. This sample has hundreds of thousands of distinct CDR3 sequences, with about a fifth found just once. Germline V gene lookup returns CDR1 SGHVS and CDR2 FNYEAQ. V was clipped by 1 base and J by 5 bases; unmatched bases: 5. The CDR3 is 15 amino acids.

The sample taken for sequencing was peripheral blood. This clonotype was sampled from a young woman with stable Graves' hyperthyroidism. Some clones in this sample may be carry-over from other donors' samples. The chain recombines TRBV7-6 with TRBJ2-5; 9 bases fit TRBD2. In DNA form, the CDR3 reads TGTGCCAGCAGCTTAGTTCTAGCGGGGCGGGAGACCCAGTACTTC. Translating it yields CASSLVLAGRETQYF.